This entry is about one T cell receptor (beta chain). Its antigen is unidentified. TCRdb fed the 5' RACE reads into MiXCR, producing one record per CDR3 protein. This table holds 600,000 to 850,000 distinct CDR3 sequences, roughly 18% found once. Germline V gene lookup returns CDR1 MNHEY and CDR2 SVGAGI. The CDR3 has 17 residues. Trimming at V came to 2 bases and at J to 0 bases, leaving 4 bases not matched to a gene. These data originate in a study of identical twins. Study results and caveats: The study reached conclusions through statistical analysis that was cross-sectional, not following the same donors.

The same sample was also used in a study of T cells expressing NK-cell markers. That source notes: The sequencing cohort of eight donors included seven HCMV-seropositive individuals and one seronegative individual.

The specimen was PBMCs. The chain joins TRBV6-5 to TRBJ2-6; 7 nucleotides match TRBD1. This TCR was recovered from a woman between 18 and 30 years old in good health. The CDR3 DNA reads TGTGCCAGCAGTTACGGGACAGCTTACTCTGGGGCCAACGTCCTGACTTTC. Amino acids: CASSYGTAYSGANVLTF.